The clone carrying this TCR beta chain was detected ten times or more. Its antigen is as yet unknown. The sample originates from a study of post-analysis software for immune sequencing data. Regarding the study as a whole: Five TRBV segments, including TRBV5-6, TRBV5-1 and TRBV20-1, were more frequent in patients than controls. Same-batch samples co-clustered strongly by F measure.

Built from TCR beta cDNA, the libraries had unique molecular identifiers in them. TCRdb independently ran MiXCR on the PCR reads; one entry per CDR3 protein. The sample comprises approximately 160,000 distinct CDR3 sequences, approximately 31% of which are singletons, and more than 1.3% rests with the top ten. CDR1 is ENHRY, CDR2 SYGVKD, per germline. This CDR3 comprises 13 residues. V gave up 6 bases and J gave up 4 bases; unmatched junction bases: 2. Input material: blood. This chain uses TRBV10-3 with TRBJ2-3, with 9 bases that match TRBD2. The source of this sequence is a girl aged 5 to 17 with multiple sclerosis. The CDR3 region is CAIRGGRADTQYF. The CDR3 nucleotides are TGTGCCATCAGAGGCGGGAGGGCAGATACGCAGTATTTT.